A single sample is the source of the 18 T cell receptor beta chains below, sequenced in a study of beta chain features in type 1 diabetes. Study-level findings and limits: Among patients with Type 1 diabetes, TCRB CDR3s were moderately but significantly shorter in every one of the four CD4+ subsets.

Antigens of these TCRs are unknown. Sequenced material consisted of expressed TCRB transcripts (all of the isolated RNA was reverse transcribed). The method was immunoSEQ multiplex PCR; TCRdb's version includes in-frame clones alone and lacks a portion of them. The sample lists 600,000 to 700,000 clones; roughly 12% were seen once. Source material: naive CD4+ T cells from blood. Source of these receptors: a man aged 18 to 35 with type 1 diabetes.

V is TRBV29-1 and J is TRBJ2-7; perhaps TRBD1 as D (5 bases). The CDR3 covers 13 residues. V lost 7 bases to trimming and J lost 2 bases, with 15 bases between them. The germline CDR1 and CDR2 sequences are SQVTM and ANQGSEA. The CDR3 DNA is TGCAGCGCCGAAGGTCAGGGTACCTACGAGCAGTACTTC. It translates to CSAEGQGTYEQYF.

The genes are TRBV1 and TRBJ1-2. TRBV1 represents a pseudogene. The CDR3 runs 16 residues. Written as DNA, the CDR3 is TGCACCAGCAGCCTTGACCGGGGGCGACGGGACTATGGCTACACCTTC. It translates to CTSSLDRGRRDYGYTF.

A few counts support this clone. The V gene is TRBV25-1, the J gene TRBJ1-1; no firm D call. CDR3 length: 17 residues. Trimming took off 0 bases at V and 0 bases at J, with 14 bases between the two ends. CDR1 is MGHDK, CDR2 SYGVNS, per germline. This CDR3 reads CASSEYSLMKMNTEAFF. The CDR3 region has the DNA TGTGCCAGCAGTGAATATTCGTTGATGAAGATGAACACTGAAGCTTTCTTT.

V usage is TRBV30 and J usage is TRBJ1-4, with TRBD1 as a possible D gene (5 bases). The CDR3 extends over 15 amino acids. Germline-derived CDR1 and CDR2 are GTSNPN and SVGIG (reference sequence). Trimming stripped 3 bases from V and 7 bases from J, with 18 bases between. CDR3 in DNA: TGTGCCTGGAGCGGAGTCGGGACGGCAACTGAAAAACTGTTTTTT. Its protein product is CAWSGVGTATEKLFF.

This clone has just a few counts. The rearrangement joins TRBV25-1 to TRBJ2-7; TRBD2 matches 11 bases. The CDR3 runs to 14 residues. CDR1 is MGHDK, CDR2 SYGVNS, per germline. V dropped 8 bases and J dropped 2; count of bases not matched to a gene: 5. The CDR3 loop is CASGLAGGPYEQYF. The CDR3 coding sequence is TGTGCCAGCGGACTAGCGGGTGGGCCCTACGAGCAGTACTTC.

This rearrangement joins TRBV4-2 to TRBJ2-3; TRBD2 is a possible D gene (6 bases). The germline CDR1 and CDR2 sequences are LGHNA and YNFKEQ. The CDR3 runs 16 residues. V lost 0 bases and J 0 bases, leaving 10 bases between the germline ends. Here the CDR3 reads CASSQDLRGSTDTQYF. The CDR3 DNA is TGTGCCAGCAGCCAAGATCTTCGGGGGAGCACAGATACGCAGTATTTT.

This clone has more than one count but fewer than ten. The chain combines TRBV7-2 with TRBJ1-5, with 9 bases lining up with TRBD1. Germline V gene data show CDR1 as SGHTA and CDR2 as FQGNSA. This CDR3 has 14 residues. The J segment lost 6 bases and the V segment lost 5 bases, leaving 5 bases of the junction unmatched. The DNA of the CDR3 is TGTGCCAGCAGCGGAGGGACAGGGCCTCAGCCCCAGCATTTT. Residues: CASSGGTGPQPQHF.

The CDR3 nucleotides are TGTGCCACCGCAGGAGTCGATCAGCCCCAGCATTTT. It yields the protein CATAGVDQPQHF. The rearrangement uses TRBV19 and TRBJ1-5, with D hard to call. Trimming took off 10 bases at V and 5 bases at J, with 12 bases between the two ends. The CDR3 extends over 12 amino acids. The V gene's germline CDR1 is LNHDA and CDR2 SQIVND (reference sequence).

A few counts support this clone. The chain couples TRBV11-2 to TRBJ1-1; D is possibly TRBD1 (5 bases). Germline loops: CDR1 SGHAT, CDR2 FQNNGV. Deletions cut 10 bases from V and 1 base from J, with 19 bases between. This CDR3 region has 15 residues. This CDR3 is CAIKNLGLKNTEAFF. The CDR3 nucleotides are TGTGCCATCAAAAACCTGGGACTCAAGAACACTGAAGCTTTCTTT.

Only a few counts were recorded for this clone. The V and J genes are TRBV7-9 and TRBJ2-4; 10 nucleotides match TRBD2. CDR1 and CDR2 (germline): SEHNR, FQNEAQ (reference sequence). The ends lost 3 bases at V and 1 base at J; junction bases unmatched: 9. This CDR3 has 18 amino acids. CDR3: CASSFGLAGDWAKNIQYF. CDR3 nucleotide sequence: TGTGCCAGCAGCTTTGGGCTAGCGGGGGACTGGGCCAAAAACATTCAGTACTTC.

CDR3 nucleotide sequence: TGCGCCAGCAGCGTCCTCCAGGGTTCTAATGAAAAACTGTTTTTT. Translating gives CASSVLQGSNEKLFF. The chain uses TRBV5-1 and TRBJ1-4; TRBD1 is a possible D gene (5 bases). V gave up 4 bases and J gave up 3 bases, with 13 bases separating them. The CDR3 totals 15 residues. Per the germline V gene, CDR1 is SGHRS and CDR2 is YFSETQ.

The gene calls are TRBV21-1 and TRBJ1-5. TRBV21-1 corresponds to a pseudogene. This CDR3 has 16 residues. CDR3 nucleotide sequence: TGTGCCAGCACCCCTGGGGGGCAGCTGAGCAATCAGCCCCAGCATTTT. It codes for CASTPGGQLSNQPQHF.

Only a few counts were recorded for this clone. V and J are TRBV30 and TRBJ2-2; perhaps TRBD1 as D (5 bases). CDR1 GTSNPN and CDR2 SVGIG come from the germline V gene (reference sequence). This CDR3 has 13 residues. V lost 2 bases to trimming and J lost 5 bases, with 9 bases between them. In DNA, the CDR3 is TGTGCCTGGAGTCCAGGGAATACCGGGGAGCTGTTTTTT. Translated: CAWSPGNTGELFF.

Concerning this clone: In the same sample, other DNA sequences code for this CDR3. The V call is TRBV9, the J call TRBJ2-5; D gene ambiguous. With 0 bases removed from V and 1 base from J, the gap between germline ends came to 1 base. This CDR3 spans 12 amino acids. Per germline, CDR1 SGDLS and CDR2 YYNGEE. The chain's CDR3 is CASSVGQETQYF. The CDR3 bases are TGTGCCAGCAGCGTAGGCCAAGAGACCCAGTACTTC.

This clone was detected a few times. V gene TRBV28 combines with J gene TRBJ2-5; D unresolved. Germline CDR1 and CDR2: MDHEN and SYDVKM. V was clipped by 2 bases and J by 5 bases, with 9 bases between them. This CDR3 has 13 amino acids. The CDR3 protein is CASSLGRLETQYF. CDR3 DNA: TGTGCCAGCAGTTTAGGCAGGTTGGAGACCCAGTACTTC.

This clone came up a few times. The rearrangement joins TRBV30 to TRBJ1-5, with D perhaps TRBD1 (5 bases). This CDR3 region has 13 residues. Between the trimmed V and J ends, which lost 3 bases and 3 bases, there was a span of 9 bases. Germline V gives CDR1 GTSNPN, CDR2 SVGIG (reference sequence). The CDR3 spells CAWRPGYNQPQHF. The CDR3 nucleotides are TGTGCCTGGAGGCCAGGGTACAATCAGCCCCAGCATTTT.

This clone was recorded a few times. This chain joins TRBV6-4 and TRBJ2-3, with D perhaps TRBD2 (6 bases). Germline V gene lookup returns CDR1 MRHNA and CDR2 SNTAGT. Between the trimmed V and J ends, which lost 8 bases and 2 bases, there was a span of 11 bases. The CDR3 has 13 residues. The CDR3 bases are TGTGCCAGCCGGAGGGAACCCACAGATACGCAGTATTTT. It specifies CASRREPTDTQYF.

The chain has TRBV11-2 and TRBJ2-1; D remains unclear. The CDR3 spans 14 residues. Per germline, CDR1 SGHAT and CDR2 FQNNGV. The V end was cut by 11 bases, the J end by 0 bases, with 14 bases between. The CDR3 sequence: CASGPGLSYNEQFF. The CDR3 DNA reads as TGTGCCTCAGGCCCGGGCCTCTCCTACAATGAGCAGTTCTTC.